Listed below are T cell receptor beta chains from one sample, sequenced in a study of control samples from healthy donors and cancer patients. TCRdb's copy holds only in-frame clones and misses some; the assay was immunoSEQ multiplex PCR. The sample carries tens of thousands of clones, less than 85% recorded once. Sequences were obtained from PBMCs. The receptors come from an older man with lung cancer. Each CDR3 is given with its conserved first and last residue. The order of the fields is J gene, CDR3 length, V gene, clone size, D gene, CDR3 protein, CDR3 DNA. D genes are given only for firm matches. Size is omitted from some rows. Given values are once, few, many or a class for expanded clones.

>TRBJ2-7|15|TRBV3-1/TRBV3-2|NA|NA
CASSPHRDAAYEQYF
TGTGCCAGCAGCCCCCACAGGGACGCAGCCTACGAGCAGTACTTC
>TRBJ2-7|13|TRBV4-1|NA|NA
CASSLGGSYEQYF
TGCGCCAGCAGCCTCGGAGGGTCCTACGAGCAGTACTTC
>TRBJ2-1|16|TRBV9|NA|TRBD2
CASSDVSGGRANEQFF
TGTGCCAGCAGCGACGTAAGCGGGGGCCGAGCGAATGAGCAGTTCTTC
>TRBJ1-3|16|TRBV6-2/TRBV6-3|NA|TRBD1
CASSYGGQISGNTIYF
TGTGCCAGCAGTTACGGGGGACAGATCTCTGGAAACACCATATATTTT
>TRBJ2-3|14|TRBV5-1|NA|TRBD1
CASSSGQVADTQYF
TGCGCCAGCAGCTCCGGACAGGTTGCAGATACGCAGTATTTT
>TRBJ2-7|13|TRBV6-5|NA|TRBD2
CASTVAGRYEQYF
TGTGCAAGCACCGTAGCGGGAAGATACGAGCAGTACTTC
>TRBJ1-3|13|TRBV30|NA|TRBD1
CAWNTGAGNTIYF
TGTGCCTGGAATACAGGGGCTGGAAACACCATATATTTT
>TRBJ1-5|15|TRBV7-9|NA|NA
CASSLGGTVNQPQHF
TGTGCCAGCAGCTTAGGAGGGACCGTGAATCAGCCCCAGCATTTT
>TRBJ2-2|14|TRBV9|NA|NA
CASSVATGTGELFF
TGTGCCAGCAGCGTAGCGACCGGGACCGGGGAGCTGTTTTTT
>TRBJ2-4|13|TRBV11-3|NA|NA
CASSPGPLGIQYF
TGTGCCAGCAGCCCTGGACCACTAGGCATTCAGTACTTC
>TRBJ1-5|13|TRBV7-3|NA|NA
CASSLGPNQPQHF
TGTGCCAGCAGCTTAGGGCCGAATCAGCCCCAGCATTTT
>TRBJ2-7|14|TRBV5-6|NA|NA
CASSFVGIMTEQYF
TGTGCCAGCAGCTTTGTAGGAATAATGACCGAGCAGTACTTC
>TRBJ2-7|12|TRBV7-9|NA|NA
CASSREQYEQYF
TGTGCCAGCAGCAGGGAGCAATACGAGCAGTACTTC
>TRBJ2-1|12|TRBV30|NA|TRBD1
CAWSPTGVEQFF
TGTGCCTGGAGTCCCACAGGGGTTGAGCAGTTCTTC
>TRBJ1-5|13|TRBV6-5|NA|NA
CASTRTGNQPQHF
TGTGCCAGCACCCGAACGGGAAATCAGCCCCAGCATTTT
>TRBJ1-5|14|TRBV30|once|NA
CAWSATRGDQPQHF
TGTGCCTGGAGTGCCACAAGGGGGGATCAGCCCCAGCATTTT
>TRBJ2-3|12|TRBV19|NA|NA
CASSPTGDTQYF
TGTGCCAGTAGCCCCACGGGTGATACGCAGTATTTT
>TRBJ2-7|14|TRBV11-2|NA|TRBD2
CASSSGTRMFEQYF
TGTGCCAGCAGCTCCGGGACTAGAATGTTCGAGCAGTACTTC
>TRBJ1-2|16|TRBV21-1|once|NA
CASSNPCGLPNYGYTF
TGTGCCAGCAGCAACCCCTGCGGATTGCCAAACTATGGCTACACCTTC
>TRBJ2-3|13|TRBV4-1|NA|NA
CASSQGGTRPTYF
TGCGCCAGCAGCCAAGGTGGAACTCGTCCCACGTATTTT
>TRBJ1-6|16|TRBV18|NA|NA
CASSPLGATLNSPLHF
TGTGCCAGCTCACCACTAGGGGCGACTCTTAATTCACCCCTCCACTTT
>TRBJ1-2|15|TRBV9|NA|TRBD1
CASSVGTGGSYGYTF
TGTGCCAGCAGCGTAGGTACAGGGGGCAGTTATGGCTACACCTTC